A single sample gave rise to the 21 T cell receptor beta chains below, sequenced in a study of early stage breast cancer tumors. Clones were read by immunoSEQ multiplex PCR, and TCRdb kept only the in-frame ones, dropping some. The top ten hold about 12% of the sample, which has tens of thousands of clones, 80% seen once. Sequenced material: blood. These TCRs come from a person between 60 and 70 years old with breast cancer.

The chain uses TRBV10-3 and TRBJ2-5; 7 nucleotides agree with TRBD1. Germline-derived CDR1 and CDR2 are ENHRY and SYGVKD. The CDR3 consists of 13 residues. V dropped 6 bases and J dropped 1; count of bases not matched to a gene: 2. CDR3 nucleotides: TGTGCCATCAGAGGACAGGCCCAAGAGACCCAGTACTTC. Translation: CAIRGQAQETQYF.

The chain combines TRBV5-1 with TRBJ2-1; tentatively, D is TRBD1 (5 bases). This CDR3 contains 14 residues. Germline lookup yields CDR1 SGHRS and CDR2 YFSETQ. V shed 1 base and J shed 8 bases, with 13 bases lying between them. CDR3 region: CASSLPGFLDEQFF. CDR3 DNA sequence: TGCGCCAGCAGCTTGCCAGGGTTTTTGGATGAGCAGTTCTTC.

This clone was seen once. The chain is built from TRBV5-6 and TRBJ2-7; possibly TRBD2 for D (5 bases). The CDR3 runs to 12 residues. V was cut by 4 bases and J by 11 bases, with 16 bases left in between. The germline V gene has CDR1 SGHDT and CDR2 YYEEEE. The CDR3 here is CASSPRPGVEYF. The CDR3 DNA is TGTGCCAGCAGCCCCCGGCCCGGGGTGGAGTACTTC.

This CDR3 is CASSPWSGTGGQNIQYF. DNA for the CDR3: TGTGCCAGCAGCCCATGGTCCGGGACAGGGGGGCAAAACATTCAGTACTTC. This chain connects TRBV7-8 to TRBJ2-4; 11 nucleotides line up with TRBD1. The germline CDR1 and CDR2 sequences are SGHVS and FQNEAQ. Germline trimming cut 5 bases from V and 5 bases from J; bases unmatched to any gene: 11. CDR3 length: 17 amino acids.

The sample holds one count of this clone. This chain connects TRBV15 to TRBJ1-5; no reliable D call. This CDR3 contains 13 residues. CDR1 is LNHNV, CDR2 YYDKDF, per germline (reference sequence). V was clipped by 11 bases and J by 0 bases, with 11 bases between them. CDR3 residues: CAGGYYSNQPQHF. The CDR3 DNA sequence: TGTGCCGGCGGTTACTATAGCAATCAGCCCCAGCATTTT. The whole variable domain, filled in from reference TRBV15 and TRBJ1-5, reads DAMVIQNPRYQVTQFGKPVTLSCSQTLNHNVMYWYQQKSSQAPKLLFHYYDKDFNNEADTPDNFQSRRPNTSFCFLDIRSPGLGDTAMYLCAGGYYSNQPQHFGDGTRLSIL.

The rearrangement uses TRBV11-3 and TRBJ2-7; TRBD2 matches at 9 bases. The ends lost 5 bases at V and 6 bases at J; junction bases unmatched: 20. CDR3 length: 18 residues. CDR1 and CDR2 (germline): SGHNT, YENEEA. The CDR3: CASSPRLWGTSPIFEQYF. CDR3 sequence (DNA): TGTGCCAGCAGCCCCCGACTATGGGGGACTAGCCCTATTTTCGAGCAGTACTTC.

The DNA of the CDR3 is TGTGCCAGCAGCTGGCAGGGGTCCATGGTTCTGGATGAGCAGTTCTTC. It translates to CASSWQGSMVLDEQFF. V is TRBV5-6 and J is TRBJ2-1; D is perhaps TRBD1 (6 bases). CDR3 size: 16 residues. CDR1 SGHDT and CDR2 YYEEEE come from the germline V gene. Trimming removed 3 bases at V and 8 bases at J, with 21 bases between.

This clone is termed medium-sized (0.01 to 0.1%). The chain carries TRBV2 and TRBJ1-5; 8 bases are shared with TRBD1. Germline V gives CDR1 SNHLY, CDR2 FYNNEI. This CDR3 contains 15 residues. Unmatched junction bases numbered 9, after V lost 0 bases and J lost 11 bases. As DNA, the CDR3 is TGTGCCAGCAGTGAAGCGCTAACAGTGGACAGGGCCCAGCATTTT. Its protein product is CASSEALTVDRAQHF. The entire variable domain, with the rest obtained from reference TRBV2 and TRBJ1-5, is as follows: EPEVTQTPSHQVTQMGQEVILRCVPISNHLYFYWYRQILGQKVEFLVSFYNNEISEKSEIFDDQFSVERPDGSNFTLKIRSTKLEDSAMYFCASSEALTVDRAQHFGDGTRLSIL.

V is TRBV7-2 and J is TRBJ2-2, with D perhaps matching TRBD1 (7 bases). The V gene's germline CDR1 is SGHTA and CDR2 FQGNSA. This CDR3 is built from 15 residues. V gave up 4 bases and J gave up 7 bases, with 16 bases separating them. The CDR3 region is CASSSTSGGGGELFF. In DNA form, the CDR3 reads TGTGCCAGCAGCTCGACCTCAGGGGGAGGCGGGGAGCTGTTTTTT.

The chain combines TRBV5-8 with TRBJ2-7; weak D call: TRBD2 (5 bases). V lost 3 bases and J lost 3, with 13 bases in between. This CDR3 comprises 14 residues. Per the germline V gene, CDR1 is SGHTS and CDR2 is YDEGEE. Here the CDR3 reads CASSYKKSGYEQYF. The CDR3 region has the DNA TGTGCCAGCAGCTATAAAAAGAGCGGCTACGAGCAGTACTTC.

The rearrangement joins TRBV15 to TRBJ2-1; 11 bases fit TRBD2. Trimming removed 6 bases from V and 5 bases from J; junction bases left unmatched: 3. There are 14 residues in the CDR3. In germline, CDR1 is LNHNV, CDR2 YYDKDF (reference sequence). This CDR3 is CATRLAGGDNEQFF. CDR3 bases: TGTGCCACCAGATTAGCGGGGGGGGACAATGAGCAGTTCTTC.

This clone was seen a handful of times. V usage is TRBV19 and J usage is TRBJ2-2; 8 positions agree with TRBD1. Germline loops: CDR1 LNHDA, CDR2 SQIVND (reference sequence). The CDR3 sequence is 15 residues long. V lost 7 bases, J lost 6 bases, and 10 bases stayed unmatched. The CDR3 sequence is CASTTTDRVPGELFF. The CDR3 DNA reads TGTGCCAGTACCACCACGGACAGGGTCCCCGGGGAGCTGTTTTTT. The entire variable domain, with the rest obtained from reference TRBV19 and TRBJ2-2, is as follows: DGGITQSPKYLFRKEGQNVTLSCEQNLNHDAMYWYRQDPGQGLRLIYYSQIVNDFQKGDIAEGYSVSREKKESFPLTVTSAQKNPTAFYLCASTTTDRVPGELFFGEGSRLTVL.

This clone has just a few counts. The chain joins TRBV14 to TRBJ2-1, with D unclear. The CDR3 has 16 residues. Germline V CDR1 and CDR2: SGHDN, FVKESK. With 3 bases removed from V and 2 bases from J, the gap between germline ends came to 14 bases. The CDR3, as DNA: TGTGCCAGCAGCCACGAGGATGGTCTCACCTACAATGAGCAGTTCTTC. Amino acids: CASSHEDGLTYNEQFF. Full variable domain (rest looked up from reference TRBV14 and TRBJ2-1): EAGVTQFPSHSVIEKGQTVTLRCDPISGHDNLYWYRRVMGKEIKFLLHFVKESKQDESGMPNNRFLAERTGGTYSTLKVQPAELEDSGVYFCASSHEDGLTYNEQFFGPGTRLTVL.

The rearrangement joins TRBV19 to TRBJ2-2; maybe TRBD2 (5 bases). From germline, CDR1 is LNHDA and CDR2 SQIVND (reference sequence). This CDR3 has 15 residues. Deletions cut 3 bases from V and 0 bases from J, with 8 bases between. CDR3 sequence: CASSIRRANTGELFF. CDR3 DNA: TGTGCCAGTAGTATTCGGCGGGCGAACACCGGGGAGCTGTTTTTT.

This clone was seen only a few times. The chain carries TRBV28 and TRBJ1-1, with TRBD1 matching 7 bases. Germline CDR1 and CDR2: MDHEN and SYDVKM. With 3 bases clipped from V and 2 bases from J, the junction kept 6 bases outside the gene matches. The CDR3 totals 15 residues. Here the CDR3 reads CASSFVQGFNTEAFF. In nucleotides, the CDR3 is TGTGCCAGCAGTTTCGTACAGGGGTTTAACACTGAAGCTTTCTTT.

This clone was recorded only once. The CDR3 region is CASSVVAGGPGNTGELFF. CDR3 DNA: TGTGCCAGCAGCGTAGTAGCGGGAGGGCCCGGGAACACCGGGGAGCTGTTTTTT. The V and J genes are TRBV9 and TRBJ2-2, with 11 bases lining up with TRBD2. V dropped 0 bases and J dropped 1; count of bases not matched to a gene: 5. Germline CDR1 and CDR2: SGDLS and YYNGEE. The CDR3 runs to 18 residues.

The rearrangement uses TRBV4-1 and TRBJ2-7, with 10 bases identical to TRBD2. This CDR3 contains 16 residues. After removal of 0 bases from V and 4 bases from J, the junction contained 6 bases not matched to a gene. Germline-derived CDR1 and CDR2 are MGHRA and YSYEKL. The CDR3 DNA is TGCGCCAGCAGCCAAGACCCTAGCGGGAGTAGTTACGAGCAGTACTTC. The encoded protein is CASSQDPSGSSYEQYF.

V is TRBV5-6 and J is TRBJ2-7; 7 positions agree with TRBD1. Germline lookup yields CDR1 SGHDT and CDR2 YYEEEE. Losses at the gene ends were 4 bases for V and 0 bases for J; bases not matched to a gene: 10. CDR3 length equals 16 residues. CDR3 loop: CASSPLGTGVSYEQYF. The CDR3 nucleotides read TGTGCCAGCAGCCCGTTGGGCACAGGGGTCTCCTACGAGCAGTACTTC.

CDR3 protein: CASSSAGGRRGSYEQYF. CDR3 bases: TGTGCCAGCAGCTCTGCGGGCGGGAGACGGGGTAGCTACGAGCAGTACTTC. The chain employs TRBV11-3 and TRBJ2-7; 7 bases agree with TRBD2. The CDR3 is 17 residues long. Trimming cost V 4 bases and J 3 bases; bases outside gene matches: 15. CDR1 is SGHNT and CDR2 is YENEEA in the germline V gene.

This clone turned up a few times. The gene calls are TRBV5-4 and TRBJ2-2; D ambiguous. V lost 0 bases to trimming and J lost 1 base, with 4 bases between them. The CDR3 spans 14 residues. The germline V gene encodes CDR1 SGHNT and CDR2 YYREEE (reference sequence). CDR3: CASSLEQNTGELFF. The CDR3 nucleotides are TGTGCCAGCAGCTTGGAACAGAACACCGGGGAGCTGTTTTTT.

This sequence joins TRBV6-5 and TRBJ2-7; 7 bases are a match to TRBD1. Germline V gene lookup returns CDR1 MNHEY and CDR2 SVGAGI. The V gene end was trimmed by 2 bases and the J gene end by 4 bases; junction bases not matched to a gene: 5. The CDR3 loop spans 14 amino acids. CDR3 sequence (DNA): TGTGCCAGCAGTTACGCTCCGACAGGGTACGAGCAGTACTTC. Translation gives CASSYAPTGYEQYF.